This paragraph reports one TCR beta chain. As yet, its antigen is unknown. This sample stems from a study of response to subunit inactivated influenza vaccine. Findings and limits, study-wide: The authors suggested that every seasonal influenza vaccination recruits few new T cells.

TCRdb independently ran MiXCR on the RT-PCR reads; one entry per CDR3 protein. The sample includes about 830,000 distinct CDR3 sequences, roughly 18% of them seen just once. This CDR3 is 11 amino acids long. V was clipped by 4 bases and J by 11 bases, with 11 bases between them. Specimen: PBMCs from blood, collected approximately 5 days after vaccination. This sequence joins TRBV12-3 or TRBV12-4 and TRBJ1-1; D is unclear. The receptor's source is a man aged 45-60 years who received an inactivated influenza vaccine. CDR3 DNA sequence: TGTGCCAGCAGTTATCGTTGGGAGGCTTTCTTT. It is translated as CASSYRWEAFF.